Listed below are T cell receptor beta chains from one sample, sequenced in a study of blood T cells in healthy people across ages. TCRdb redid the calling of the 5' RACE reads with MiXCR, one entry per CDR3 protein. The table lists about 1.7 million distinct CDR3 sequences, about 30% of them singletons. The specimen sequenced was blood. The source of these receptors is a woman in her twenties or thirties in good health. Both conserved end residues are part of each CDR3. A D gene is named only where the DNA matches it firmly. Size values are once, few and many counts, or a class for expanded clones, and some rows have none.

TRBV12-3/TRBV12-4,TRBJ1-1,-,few,TGTGCCAGCACCATGACAGGAGAAACTGAAGCTTTCTTT,CASTMTGETEAFF
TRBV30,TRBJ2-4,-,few,TGTGCCTGGGGGACCACAGGGAACAAGAACATTCAGTACTTC,CAWGTTGNKNIQYF
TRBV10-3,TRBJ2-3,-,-,TGTGCCATCAGTGAGTCCCAGGGGTCAGATACGCAGTATTTT,CAISESQGSDTQYF
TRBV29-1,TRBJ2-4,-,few,TGCAGCGTGGAATCCGGAGCCAAAAACATTCAGTACTTC,CSVESGAKNIQYF
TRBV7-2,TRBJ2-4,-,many,TGTGCCAGCAGCTTAGTCGGGACCCAGGGTGGGGCCAAAAACATTCAGTACTTC,CASSLVGTQGGAKNIQYF
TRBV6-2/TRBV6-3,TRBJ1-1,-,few,TGTGCCAGCAGTTACTCAGGCACTCTAATGAACACTGAAGCTTTCTTT,CASSYSGTLMNTEAFF
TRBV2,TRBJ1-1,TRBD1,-,TGTGCCAGCAAATCCGACAGGGTTGGGAACACTGAAGCTTTCTTT,CASKSDRVGNTEAFF
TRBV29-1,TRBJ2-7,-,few,TGCAGCGTTCTGGGGACACCCTACGAGCAGTACTTC,CSVLGTPYEQYF
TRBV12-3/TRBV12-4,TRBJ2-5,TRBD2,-,TGTGCCAGCAGTTTAGTGGTAGCGGGGGACGGGGAGACCCAGTACTTC,CASSLVVAGDGETQYF
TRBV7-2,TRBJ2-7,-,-,TGTGCCAGCAGCCCAGGGGTCCGCTACGAGCAGTACTTC,CASSPGVRYEQYF
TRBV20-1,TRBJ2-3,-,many,TGCAGTGCTAGGAATAGGGATACGCAGTATTTT,CSARNRDTQYF
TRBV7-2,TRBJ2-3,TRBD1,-,TGTGCCAGCAGCCCCTCGACAGGGTCAGATACGCAGTATTTT,CASSPSTGSDTQYF
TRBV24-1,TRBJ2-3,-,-,TGTGCCACCGAGACAACTTGGGGAACAGATACGCAGTATTTT,CATETTWGTDTQYF
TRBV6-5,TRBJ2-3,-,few,TGTGCCAGCAGGCTGACGGGGTACAGGGATACGCAGTATTTT,CASRLTGYRDTQYF
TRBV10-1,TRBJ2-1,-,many,TGCGCCAGCAGTGAGTCAGGGGGAAGGAATGAGCAGTTCTTC,CASSESGGRNEQFF
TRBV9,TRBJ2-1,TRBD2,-,TGTGCCAGCAGCGTTATAGCGGGAGCCCAAGAGACCCAGTTCTTC,CASSVIAGAQETQFF
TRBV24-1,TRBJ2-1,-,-,TGTGCCACCAGTGACAGACAGGAAAAGCAGTTCTTC,CATSDRQEKQFF
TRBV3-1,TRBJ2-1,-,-,TGTGCCAGCAACCAAGATAGGGACAATGAGCAGTTCTTC,CASNQDRDNEQFF
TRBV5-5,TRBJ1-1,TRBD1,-,TGTGCCAGCAGCGCGACAGGGATCGCTGAGGCTTTCTTT,CASSATGIAEAFF
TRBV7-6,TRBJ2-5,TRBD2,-,TGTGCCAGCAGCCCAAGGGGAGCGGGGGGCCTCCAAGAGACCCAGTACTTC,CASSPRGAGGLQETQYF
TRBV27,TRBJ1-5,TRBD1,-,TGTGCCAGCGGTGACAGGGGACAGCCCCAGCATTTT,CASGDRGQPQHF
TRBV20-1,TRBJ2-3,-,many,TGCAGTGCCTTCCTTACCAGGGGACCCACAGATACGCAGTATTTT,CSAFLTRGPTDTQYF
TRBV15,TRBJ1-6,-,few,TGTGCCACCAGCAGAGATTACGGGGTGAATTCACCCCTCCACTTT,CATSRDYGVNSPLHF
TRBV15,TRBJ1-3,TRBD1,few,TGTGCCACCTCGAGACAGGGGTTAAGTGGAAACACCATATATTTT,CATSRQGLSGNTIYF
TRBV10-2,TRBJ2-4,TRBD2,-,TGCGCCAGCATGAGGGGAGGGTACAATGAGCAGTACTTC,CASMRGGYNEQYF
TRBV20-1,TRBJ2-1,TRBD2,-,TGCAGTGCCCGCACTAGCGGGACCAATGAGCAGTTCTTC,CSARTSGTNEQFF
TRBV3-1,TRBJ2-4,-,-,TGTGCCAGCAGCCAAAGAGAAGCCAAAAACATTCAGTACTTC,CASSQREAKNIQYF
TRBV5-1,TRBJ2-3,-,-,TGCGCCAGCAGCACACAGAACACAGATAGGCAGTATTTT,CASSTQNTDRQYF
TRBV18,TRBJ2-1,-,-,TGTGCCAGCTCACCCTCTAGCCAGCGTGAGCAGTTCTTC,CASSPSSQREQFF
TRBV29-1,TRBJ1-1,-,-,TGCAGCGTCGCCTGGTCGTTACAGAGGAGTGAAGCTTTCTTT,CSVAWSLQRSEAFF